The source of this T cell receptor (beta chain) is a study of T cell responses to AZD1222 COVID-19 vaccine. This clone was recorded once. Repertoires were generated with immunoSEQ multiplex PCR, while TCRdb's copy carries only in-frame clones and drops some. The data show some 86,000 clones, more than 70% seen once. The CDR3 is 14 residues long. The J segment lost 2 bases and the V segment lost 7 bases, leaving 6 bases of the junction unmatched. Germline V CDR1 and CDR2: SNHLY, FYNNEI. The TCR sequence derives from an adult in good health. The sample here was peripheral blood, taken on day 0 of AZD1222 vaccination. This sequence joins TRBV2 and TRBJ1-2, with 8 bases fitting TRBD1. CDR3 coding DNA: TGTGCCAGCACCGGCCGACAGGGGAACTATGGCTACACCTTC. It is translated as CASTGRQGNYGYTF.